The T cell receptor beta chain under discussion was sequenced for a study of blood T cell repertoires in COVID-19. The J segment lost 9 bases and the V segment lost 8 bases, leaving 8 bases of the junction unmatched. The CDR3 length is 13 residues. Germline assignment: CDR1 MNHEY and CDR2 SMNVEV (reference sequence). Assay used: immunoSEQ multiplex PCR; TCRdb lists only in-frame clones, some missing. The sample records 100,000 to 120,000 clones, roughly 79% being singletons. The sample taken for sequencing was peripheral blood. The clonotype originates from a woman of 80 years or more with active or convalescent COVID-19. The J gene is TRBJ2-1, the V gene TRBV27, with TRBD2 matching over 9 bases. In DNA form, the CDR3 reads TGTGCCAGCCAACGCGGGAGGGCCGGTGAGCAGTTCTTC. Residues: CASQRGRAGEQFF.